The 9 T cell receptor beta chains listed next were all sequenced from one sample in a study of cytotoxic CD8 clonotypes in ibrutinib-treated CLL. Sequencing was performed with immunoSEQ multiplex PCR; in TCRdb, only in-frame clones are kept and a portion is missing. Seen here are about 50,000 clones, approximately 87% observed once, and the top ten hold roughly 21%. The sequenced sample was PBMCs, obtained after 24 months of ibrutinib treatment. These receptors originate from a human donor with chronic lymphocytic leukemia.

This clone was seen just once. The genes are TRBV29-1 and TRBJ2-3, with 10 bases that match TRBD2. V gave up 4 bases and J gave up 5 bases; unmatched junction bases: 3. This CDR3 has 13 residues. Germline V CDR1 and CDR2: SQVTM, ANQGSEA. CDR3 sequence: CSVGAGGIDTQYF. The CDR3 nucleotides are TGCAGCGTTGGAGCGGGAGGGATAGATACGCAGTATTTT.

This clone was counted only a few times. Here the CDR3 DNA reads TGTGCCAGCAGATCTTTGGGGGAGGCGGGGACTGAAGCTTTCTTT. This translates into CASRSLGEAGTEAFF. The J gene is TRBJ1-1, the V gene TRBV28; possible D gene TRBD1, 5 bases. The CDR3 has 15 amino acids. From germline, CDR1 is MDHEN and CDR2 SYDVKM. The ends were cut back, 6 bases at V and 5 bases at J, with 19 bases in the middle.

The chain joins TRBV2 to TRBJ2-7, with 8 bases lining up with TRBD2. With 7 bases clipped from V and 3 bases from J, the junction kept 8 bases outside the gene matches. CDR3 length: 14 residues. Germline assignment: CDR1 SNHLY and CDR2 FYNNEI. CDR3 sequence: CASKSQRESYEQYF. As DNA, the CDR3 is TGTGCCAGCAAGAGTCAGCGGGAGAGCTACGAGCAGTACTTC.

The J gene is TRBJ1-1, the V gene TRBV5-6, with 7 bases lining up with TRBD1. This CDR3 is built from 14 residues. J lost 0 bases, V lost 2 bases, and 1 base had no gene match. Germline V gene data show CDR1 as SGHDT and CDR2 as YYEEEE. The CDR3 DNA is TGTGCCAGCAGCTTTGGGACAGTGAACACTGAAGCTTTCTTT. As protein: CASSFGTVNTEAFF.

V gene TRBV11-2 combines with J gene TRBJ2-5, with D possibly called TRBD1 or TRBD2 (5 bases each). The J call may be faulty, since TRBJ2-7 better matches the DNA end. This CDR3 comprises 18 residues. CDR1 is SGHAT and CDR2 is FQNNGV in the germline V gene. The CDR3 DNA follows: TGTGCCAGCAGCCCAACCCCAGTGAGGGACGGCAGCTCCTACGAGCAGTACTTC. This codes for CASSPTPVRDGSSYEQYF.

The chain uses TRBV11-2 and TRBJ1-1; D is perhaps TRBD1 (6 bases). V was pared by 3 bases and J by 3 bases, with 14 bases between. Germline V gives CDR1 SGHAT, CDR2 FQNNGV. The CDR3 runs to 15 residues. In DNA form, the CDR3 reads TGTGCCAGCAGCTTGGTTACAGGGTGGGACACTGAAGCTTTCTTT. As protein: CASSLVTGWDTEAFF.

In its sample, this clone was seen once. This sequence joins TRBV11-1 and TRBJ1-1, with D perhaps matching TRBD1 (5 bases). The CDR3 loop spans 12 amino acids. V lost 2 bases and J 11 bases, leaving 12 bases between the germline ends. Looked up from germline, CDR1 is SGHAT and CDR2 is FQDESV (reference sequence). CDR3 nucleotides: TGTGCCAGCAGCTTACTCGGCAGGGATGCTTTCTTT. Translated: CASSLLGRDAFF.

The CDR3 here is CASSEGRNTEAFF. The CDR3 DNA reads TGTGCCAGCAGTGAAGGGAGAAACACTGAAGCTTTCTTT. The gene calls are TRBV6-4 and TRBJ1-1; D is ambiguous. V dropped 3 bases and J dropped 2 bases, with 7 bases sitting between them. The CDR3 sequence is 13 residues long. The germline CDR1 and CDR2 sequences are MRHNA and SNTAGT.

CDR3 DNA sequence: TGCAGCGTCATAGGACAGGCCGACTCTGGGGCCAACGTCCTGACTTTC. Translating gives CSVIGQADSGANVLTF. J is TRBJ2-6 and V is TRBV29-1; 7 positions match TRBD1. Germline-derived CDR1 and CDR2 are SQVTM and ANQGSEA. CDR3 length equals 16 residues. J lost 0 bases, V lost 6 bases, and 8 bases had no gene match. The full variable domain, its missing parts supplied by reference TRBV29-1 and TRBJ2-6, is SAVISQKPSRDICQRGTSLTIQCQVDSQVTMMFWYRQQPGQSLTLIATANQGSEATYESGFVIDKFPISRPNLTFSTLTVSNMSPEDSSIYLCSVIGQADSGANVLTFGAGSRLTVL.